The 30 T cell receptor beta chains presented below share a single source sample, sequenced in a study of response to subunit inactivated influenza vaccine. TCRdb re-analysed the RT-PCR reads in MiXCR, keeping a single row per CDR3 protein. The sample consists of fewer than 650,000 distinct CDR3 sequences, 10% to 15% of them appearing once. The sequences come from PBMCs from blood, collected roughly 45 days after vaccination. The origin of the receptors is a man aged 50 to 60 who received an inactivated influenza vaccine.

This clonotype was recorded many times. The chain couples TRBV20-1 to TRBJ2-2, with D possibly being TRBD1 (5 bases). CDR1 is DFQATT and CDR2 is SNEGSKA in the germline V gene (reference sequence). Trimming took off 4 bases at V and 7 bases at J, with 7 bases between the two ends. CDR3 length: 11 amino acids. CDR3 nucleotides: TGCAGTGCTACTCAGGGCGGGGAGCTGTTTTTT. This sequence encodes CSATQGGELFF.

The CDR3 here is CSVQARTEDTQYF. CDR3 coding DNA: TGCAGCGTACAGGCGAGGACGGAGGATACGCAGTATTTT. The rearrangement uses TRBV29-1 and TRBJ2-3; D might be TRBD1 (5 bases). This CDR3 has 13 residues. Trimming shortened V by 6 bases and J by 6 bases, and 16 bases separated the two germline ends. CDR1 is SQVTM, CDR2 ANQGSEA, per germline.

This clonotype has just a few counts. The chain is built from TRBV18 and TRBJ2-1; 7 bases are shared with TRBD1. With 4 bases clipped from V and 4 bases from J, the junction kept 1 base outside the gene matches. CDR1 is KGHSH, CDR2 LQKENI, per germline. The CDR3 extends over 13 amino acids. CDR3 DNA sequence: TGTGCCAGCTCACGGGGACAGTACAATGAGCAGTTCTTC. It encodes CASSRGQYNEQFF.

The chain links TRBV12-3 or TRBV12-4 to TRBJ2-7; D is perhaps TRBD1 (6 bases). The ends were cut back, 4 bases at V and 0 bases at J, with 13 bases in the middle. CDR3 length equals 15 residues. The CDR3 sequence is CASSSQGNPSYEQYF. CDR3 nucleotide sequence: TGTGCCAGCAGTTCGCAGGGGAACCCCTCCTACGAGCAGTACTTC.

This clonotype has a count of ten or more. The DNA of the CDR3 is TGTGCCAGCAGTCAGACAGGGTTTGATTCACCCCTCCACTTT. Its protein product is CASSQTGFDSPLHF. This chain uses TRBV12-3 or TRBV12-4 with TRBJ1-6; 7 nucleotides agree with TRBD1. The V gene end was trimmed by 5 bases and the J gene end by 8 bases; junction bases not matched to a gene: 6. The CDR3 is 14 residues long.

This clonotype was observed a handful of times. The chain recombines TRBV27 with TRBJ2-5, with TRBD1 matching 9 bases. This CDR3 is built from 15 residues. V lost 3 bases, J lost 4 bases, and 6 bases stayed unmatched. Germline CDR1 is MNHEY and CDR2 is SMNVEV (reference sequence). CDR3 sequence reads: CASSLTGQGLETQYF. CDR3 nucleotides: TGTGCCAGCAGTTTGACAGGACAGGGGTTAGAGACCCAGTACTTC.

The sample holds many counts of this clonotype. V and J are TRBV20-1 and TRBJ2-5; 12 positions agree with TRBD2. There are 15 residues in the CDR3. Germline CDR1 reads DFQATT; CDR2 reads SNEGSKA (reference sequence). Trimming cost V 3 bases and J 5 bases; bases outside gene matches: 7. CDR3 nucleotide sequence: TGCAGTGCTAGCTCTAGCGGGGGGGTGGGTGAGACCCAGTACTTC. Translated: CSASSSGGVGETQYF.

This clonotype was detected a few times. The CDR3 loop is CASSYEGGRIYEQYF. CDR3 coding DNA: TGTGCCAGCAGTTACGAGGGGGGCAGGATCTACGAGCAGTACTTC. The chain uses TRBV6-5 and TRBJ2-7; D might be TRBD1 or TRBD2, each matching 6 bases. This CDR3 contains 15 residues. Germline CDR1 reads MNHEY; CDR2 reads SVGAGI. The V gene lost 2 bases and the J gene lost 3 bases, with 14 bases spanning the gap.

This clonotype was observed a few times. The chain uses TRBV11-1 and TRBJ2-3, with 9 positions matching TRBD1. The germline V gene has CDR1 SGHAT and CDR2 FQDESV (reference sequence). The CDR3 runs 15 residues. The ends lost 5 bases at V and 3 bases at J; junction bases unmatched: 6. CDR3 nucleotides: TGTGCCAGCAGCGGGGGGACAGGGCCAACAGATACGCAGTATTTT. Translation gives CASSGGTGPTDTQYF. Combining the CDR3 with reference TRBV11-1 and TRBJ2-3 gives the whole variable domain EAEVAQSPRYKITEKSQAVAFWCDPISGHATLYWYRQILGQGPELLVQFQDESVVDDSQLPKDRFSAERLKGVDSTLKIQPAELGDSAMYLCASSGGTGPTDTQYFGPGTRLTVL.

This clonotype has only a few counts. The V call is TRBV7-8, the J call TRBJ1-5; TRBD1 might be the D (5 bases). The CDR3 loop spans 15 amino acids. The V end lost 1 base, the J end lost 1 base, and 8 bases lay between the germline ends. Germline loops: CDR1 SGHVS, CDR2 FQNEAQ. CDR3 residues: CASSLVGTSNQPQHF. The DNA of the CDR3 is TGTGCCAGCAGCTTAGTAGGGACGAGCAATCAGCCCCAGCATTTT.

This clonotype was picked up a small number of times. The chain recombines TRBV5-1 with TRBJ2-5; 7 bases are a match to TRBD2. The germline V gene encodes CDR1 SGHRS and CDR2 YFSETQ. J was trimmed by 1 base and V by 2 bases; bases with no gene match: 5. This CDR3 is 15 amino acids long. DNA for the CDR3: TGCGCCAGCAGCTTAACTAGCGCCCTCCAAGAGACCCAGTACTTC. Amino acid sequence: CASSLTSALQETQYF.

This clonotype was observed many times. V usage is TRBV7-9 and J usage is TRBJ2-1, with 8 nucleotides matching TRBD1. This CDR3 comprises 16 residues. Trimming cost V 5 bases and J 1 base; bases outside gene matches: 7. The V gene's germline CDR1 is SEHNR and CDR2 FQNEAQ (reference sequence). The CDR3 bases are TGTGCCAGCAGCCCCGACAGGGGAGTGTCCTACAATGAGCAGTTCTTC. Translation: CASSPDRGVSYNEQFF.

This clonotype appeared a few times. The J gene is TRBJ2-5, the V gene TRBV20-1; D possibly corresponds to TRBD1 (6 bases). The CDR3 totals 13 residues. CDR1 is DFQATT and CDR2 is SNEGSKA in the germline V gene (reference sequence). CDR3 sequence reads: CTARGGPSGAQYF. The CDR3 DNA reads TGCACTGCACGCGGCGGTCCTTCAGGGGCCCAGTACTTC.

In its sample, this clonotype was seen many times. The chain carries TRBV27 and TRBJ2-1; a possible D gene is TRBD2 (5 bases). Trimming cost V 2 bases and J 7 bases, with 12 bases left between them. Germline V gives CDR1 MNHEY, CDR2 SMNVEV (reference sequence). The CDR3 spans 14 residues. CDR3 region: CASSLGGGWNEQFF. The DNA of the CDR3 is TGTGCCAGCAGTTTAGGCGGCGGGTGGAATGAGCAGTTCTTC.

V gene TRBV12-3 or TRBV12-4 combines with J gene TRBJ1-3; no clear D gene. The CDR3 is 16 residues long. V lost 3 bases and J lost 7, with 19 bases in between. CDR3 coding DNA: TGTGCCAGCAGTTTGCCCCTGGGTGTCATCGGGAACACCATATATTTT. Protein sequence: CASSLPLGVIGNTIYF.

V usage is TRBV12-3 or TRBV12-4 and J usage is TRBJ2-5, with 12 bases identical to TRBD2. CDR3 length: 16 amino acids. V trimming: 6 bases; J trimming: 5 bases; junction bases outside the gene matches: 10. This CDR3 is CASSPTSGGRRETQYF. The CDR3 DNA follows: TGTGCCAGCAGCCCAACTAGCGGGGGGCGCCGGGAGACCCAGTACTTC.

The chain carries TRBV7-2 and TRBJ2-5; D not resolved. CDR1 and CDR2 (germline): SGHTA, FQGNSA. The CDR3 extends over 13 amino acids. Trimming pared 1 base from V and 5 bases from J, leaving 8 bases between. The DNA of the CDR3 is TGTGCCAGCAGCTTAGGGAGATATGAGACCCAGTACTTC. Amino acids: CASSLGRYETQYF.

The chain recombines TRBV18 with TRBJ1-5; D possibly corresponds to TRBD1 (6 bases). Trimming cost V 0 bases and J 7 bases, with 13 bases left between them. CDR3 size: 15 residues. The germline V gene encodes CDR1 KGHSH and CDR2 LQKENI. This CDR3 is CASSPPPGGPQPQHF. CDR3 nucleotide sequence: TGTGCCAGCTCACCACCGCCGGGGGGCCCGCAGCCCCAGCATTTT.

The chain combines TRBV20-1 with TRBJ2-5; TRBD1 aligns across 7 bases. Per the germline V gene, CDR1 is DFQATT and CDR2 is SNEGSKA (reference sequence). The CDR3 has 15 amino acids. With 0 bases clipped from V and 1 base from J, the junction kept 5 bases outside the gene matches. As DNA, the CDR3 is TGCAGTGCTAGAGATGTGACAGGGACCCAAGAGACCCAGTACTTC. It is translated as CSARDVTGTQETQYF.

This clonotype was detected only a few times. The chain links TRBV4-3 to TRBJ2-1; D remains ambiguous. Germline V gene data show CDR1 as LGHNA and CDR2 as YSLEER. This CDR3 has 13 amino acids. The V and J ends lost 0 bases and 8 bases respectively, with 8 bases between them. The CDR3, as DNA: TGCGCCAGCAGCCAAGATCTACGGGATGAGCAGTTCTTC. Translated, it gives CASSQDLRDEQFF.

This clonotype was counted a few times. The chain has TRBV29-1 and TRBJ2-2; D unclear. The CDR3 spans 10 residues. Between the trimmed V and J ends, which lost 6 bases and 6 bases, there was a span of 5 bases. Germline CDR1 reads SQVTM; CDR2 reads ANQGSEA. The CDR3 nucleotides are TGCAGCGTGCTATCCGGGGAGCTGTTTTTT. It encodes CSVLSGELFF.

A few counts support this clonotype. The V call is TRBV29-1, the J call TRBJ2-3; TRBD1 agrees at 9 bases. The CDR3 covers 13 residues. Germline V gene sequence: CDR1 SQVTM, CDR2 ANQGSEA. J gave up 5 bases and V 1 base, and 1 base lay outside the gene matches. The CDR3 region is CSVEAGQGDTQYF. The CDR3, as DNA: TGCAGCGTTGAAGCGGGACAGGGAGATACGCAGTATTTT.

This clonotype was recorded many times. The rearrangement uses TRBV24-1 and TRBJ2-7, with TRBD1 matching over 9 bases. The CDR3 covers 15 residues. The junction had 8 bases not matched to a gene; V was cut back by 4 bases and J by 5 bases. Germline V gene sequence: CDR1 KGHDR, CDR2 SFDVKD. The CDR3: CATSDPGTGIHEQYF. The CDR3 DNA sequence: TGTGCCACCAGTGACCCCGGGACAGGGATACACGAGCAGTACTTC.

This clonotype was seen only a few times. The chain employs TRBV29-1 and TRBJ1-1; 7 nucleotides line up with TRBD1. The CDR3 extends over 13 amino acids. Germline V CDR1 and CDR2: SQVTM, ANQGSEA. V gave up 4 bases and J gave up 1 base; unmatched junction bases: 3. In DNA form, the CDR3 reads TGCAGCGTTGGGACAGGACCGAACACTGAAGCTTTCTTT. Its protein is CSVGTGPNTEAFF.

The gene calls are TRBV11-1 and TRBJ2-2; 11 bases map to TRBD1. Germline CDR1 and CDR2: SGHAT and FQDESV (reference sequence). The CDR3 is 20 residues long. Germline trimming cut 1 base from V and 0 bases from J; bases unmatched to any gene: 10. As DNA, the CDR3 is TGTGCCAGCAGCTTAGGACCGGGACAGGGGGACCTCTCGAACACCGGGGAGCTGTTTTTT. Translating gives CASSLGPGQGDLSNTGELFF.

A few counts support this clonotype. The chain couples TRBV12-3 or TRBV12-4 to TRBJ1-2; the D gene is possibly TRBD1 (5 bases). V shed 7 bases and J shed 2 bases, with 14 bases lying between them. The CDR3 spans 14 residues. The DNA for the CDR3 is TGTGCCAGCACCCGGAGACAGAACAACTATGGCTACACCTTC. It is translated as CASTRRQNNYGYTF.

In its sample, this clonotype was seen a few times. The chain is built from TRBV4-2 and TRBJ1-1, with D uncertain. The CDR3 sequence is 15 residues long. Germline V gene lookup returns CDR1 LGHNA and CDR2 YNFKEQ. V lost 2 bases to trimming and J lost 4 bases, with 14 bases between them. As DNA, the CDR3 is TGTGCCAGCAGCCAAAGGCAGGATAGTGGCACTGAAGCTTTCTTT. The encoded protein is CASSQRQDSGTEAFF.

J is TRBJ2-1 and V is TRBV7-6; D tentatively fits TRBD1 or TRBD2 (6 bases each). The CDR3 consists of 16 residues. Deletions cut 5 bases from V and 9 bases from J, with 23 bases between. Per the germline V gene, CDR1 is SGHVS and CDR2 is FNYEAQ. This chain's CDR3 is CASSQGTFQGRSEQFF. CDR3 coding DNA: TGTGCCAGCAGCCAGGGGACTTTTCAAGGGCGTTCTGAGCAGTTCTTC.

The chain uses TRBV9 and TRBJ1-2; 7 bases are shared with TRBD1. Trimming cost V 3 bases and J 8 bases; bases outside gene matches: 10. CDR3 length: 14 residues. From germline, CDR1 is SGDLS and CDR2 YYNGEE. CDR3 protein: CASSGPGTESGYTF. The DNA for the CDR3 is TGTGCCAGCAGCGGCCCGGGGACAGAATCCGGCTACACCTTC.

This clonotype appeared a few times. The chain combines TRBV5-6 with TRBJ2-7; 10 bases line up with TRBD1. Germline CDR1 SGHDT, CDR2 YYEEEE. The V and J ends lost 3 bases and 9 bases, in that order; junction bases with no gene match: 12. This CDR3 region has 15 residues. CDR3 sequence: CASSYSPGTGVVQYF. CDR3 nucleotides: TGTGCCAGCAGCTACTCCCCCGGGACAGGGGTAGTGCAGTACTTC.